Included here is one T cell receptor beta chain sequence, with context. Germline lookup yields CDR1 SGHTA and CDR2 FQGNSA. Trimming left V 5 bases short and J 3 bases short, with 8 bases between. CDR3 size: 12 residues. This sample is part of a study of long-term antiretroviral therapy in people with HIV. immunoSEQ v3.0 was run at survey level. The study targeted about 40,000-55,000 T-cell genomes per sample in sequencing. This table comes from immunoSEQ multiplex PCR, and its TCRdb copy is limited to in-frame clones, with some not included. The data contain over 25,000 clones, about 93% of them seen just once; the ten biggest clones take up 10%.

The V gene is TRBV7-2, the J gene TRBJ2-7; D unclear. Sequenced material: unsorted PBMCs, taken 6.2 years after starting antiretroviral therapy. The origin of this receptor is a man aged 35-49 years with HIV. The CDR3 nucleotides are TGTGCCAGCAGCGTCCCGAGCTACGAGCAGTACTTC. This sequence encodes CASSVPSYEQYF.